This T cell receptor (beta chain) emerged from a study of blood T cell repertoires in COVID-19. Profiling relied on immunoSEQ multiplex PCR, and the TCRdb table lists in-frame clones only, not all of them. The sample includes about 210,000 clones, 84% of them seen just once. The germline CDR1 and CDR2 sequences are MDHEN and SYDVKM. The CDR3 spans 15 residues. Trimming took 4 bases from V and 6 from J; bases not matched to a gene: 4. Sequencing used peripheral blood. V and J are TRBV28 and TRBJ2-7; 15 bases fit TRBD2. The clonotype was recovered from a woman aged 50 to 60 with active or convalescent COVID-19. CDR3 bases: TGTGCCAGCAGTTCGGGACTAGCGGGAGGCGGCGAGCAGTACTTC. Its protein product is CASSSGLAGGGEQYF.